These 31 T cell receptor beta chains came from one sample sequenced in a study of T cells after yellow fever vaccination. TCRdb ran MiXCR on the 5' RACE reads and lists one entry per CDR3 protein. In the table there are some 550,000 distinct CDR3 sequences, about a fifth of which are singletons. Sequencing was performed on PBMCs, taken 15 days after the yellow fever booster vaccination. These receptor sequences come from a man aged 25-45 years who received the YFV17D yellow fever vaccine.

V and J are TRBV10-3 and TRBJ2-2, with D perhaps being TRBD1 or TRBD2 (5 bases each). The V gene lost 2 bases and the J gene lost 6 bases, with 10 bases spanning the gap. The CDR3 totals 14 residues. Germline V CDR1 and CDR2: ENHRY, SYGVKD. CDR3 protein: CAISETVGAGELFF. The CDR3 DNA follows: TGTGCCATCAGTGAGACAGTGGGGGCCGGGGAGCTGTTTTTT.

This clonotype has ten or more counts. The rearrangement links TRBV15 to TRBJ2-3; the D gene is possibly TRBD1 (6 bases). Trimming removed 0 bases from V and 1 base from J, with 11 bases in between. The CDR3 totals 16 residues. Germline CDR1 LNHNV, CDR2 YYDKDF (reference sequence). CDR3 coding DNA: TGTGCCACCAGCAGAGATGGGGGCTTAGGCACAGATACGCAGTATTTT. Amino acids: CATSRDGGLGTDTQYF.

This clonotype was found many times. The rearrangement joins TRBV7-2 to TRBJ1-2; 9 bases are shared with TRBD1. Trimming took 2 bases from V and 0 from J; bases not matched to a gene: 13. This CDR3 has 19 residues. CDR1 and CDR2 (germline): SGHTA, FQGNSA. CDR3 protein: CASSLIIQDRGTTNYGYTF. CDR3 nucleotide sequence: TGTGCCAGCAGCTTAATAATCCAGGACAGGGGAACTACTAACTATGGCTACACCTTC.

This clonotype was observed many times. The chain's CDR3 is CASSLEAYEQYF. The CDR3 DNA is TGTGCCAGCAGCTTAGAGGCCTACGAGCAGTACTTC. This rearrangement joins TRBV7-9 to TRBJ2-7; D remains ambiguous. This CDR3 has 12 residues. CDR1 is SEHNR and CDR2 is FQNEAQ in the germline V gene (reference sequence). The V end lost 1 base, the J end lost 2 bases, and 3 bases lay between the germline ends.

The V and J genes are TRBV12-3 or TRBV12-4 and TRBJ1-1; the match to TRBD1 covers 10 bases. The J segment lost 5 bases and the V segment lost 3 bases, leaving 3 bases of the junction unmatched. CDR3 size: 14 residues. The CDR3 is CASSLTGGSTEAFF. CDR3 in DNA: TGTGCCAGCAGTTTGACAGGGGGCAGTACTGAAGCTTTCTTT.

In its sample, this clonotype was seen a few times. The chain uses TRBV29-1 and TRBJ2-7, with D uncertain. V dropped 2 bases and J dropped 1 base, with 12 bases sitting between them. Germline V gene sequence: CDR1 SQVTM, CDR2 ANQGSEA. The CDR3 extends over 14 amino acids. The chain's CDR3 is CSVEKGAGSYEQYF. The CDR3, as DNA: TGCAGCGTTGAAAAGGGCGCAGGATCCTACGAGCAGTACTTC.

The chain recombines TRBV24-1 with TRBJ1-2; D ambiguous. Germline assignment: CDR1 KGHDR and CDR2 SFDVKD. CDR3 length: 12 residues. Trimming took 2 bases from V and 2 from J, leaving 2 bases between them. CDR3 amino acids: CATSDSNYGYTF. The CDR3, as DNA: TGTGCCACCAGTGATTCGAACTATGGCTACACCTTC.

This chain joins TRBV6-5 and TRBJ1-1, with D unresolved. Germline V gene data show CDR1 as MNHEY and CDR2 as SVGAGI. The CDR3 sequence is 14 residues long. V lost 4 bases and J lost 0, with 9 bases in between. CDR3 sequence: CASSSGSMNTEAFF. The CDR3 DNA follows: TGTGCCAGCAGTTCAGGATCCATGAACACTGAAGCTTTCTTT.

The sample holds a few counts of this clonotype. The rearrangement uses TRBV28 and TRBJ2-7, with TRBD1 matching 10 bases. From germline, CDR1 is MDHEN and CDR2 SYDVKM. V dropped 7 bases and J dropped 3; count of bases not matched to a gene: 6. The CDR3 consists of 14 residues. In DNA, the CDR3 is TGTGCCAGCACCCGGACAGGGGGAATCTACGAGCAGTACTTC. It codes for CASTRTGGIYEQYF.

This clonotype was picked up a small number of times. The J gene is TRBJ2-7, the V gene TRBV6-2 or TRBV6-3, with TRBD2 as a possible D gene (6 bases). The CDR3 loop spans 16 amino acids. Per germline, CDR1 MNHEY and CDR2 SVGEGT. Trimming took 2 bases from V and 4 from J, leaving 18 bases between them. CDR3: CASSYRPPGVEYEQYF. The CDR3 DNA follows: TGTGCCAGCAGTTACAGGCCCCCGGGAGTCGAATACGAGCAGTACTTC.

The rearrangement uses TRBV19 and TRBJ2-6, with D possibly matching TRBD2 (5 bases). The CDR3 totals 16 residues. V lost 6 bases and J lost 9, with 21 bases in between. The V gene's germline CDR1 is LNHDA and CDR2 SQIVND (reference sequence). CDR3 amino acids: CASSPSLGKESNVLTF. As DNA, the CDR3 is TGTGCCAGTAGCCCTAGCCTTGGTAAGGAGAGCAACGTCCTGACTTTC.

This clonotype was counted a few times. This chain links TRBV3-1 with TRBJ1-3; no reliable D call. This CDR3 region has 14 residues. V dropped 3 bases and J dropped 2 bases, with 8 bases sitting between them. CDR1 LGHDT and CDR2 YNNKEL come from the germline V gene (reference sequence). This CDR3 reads CASSHTSTGNTIYF. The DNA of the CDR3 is TGTGCCAGCAGCCATACGTCAACTGGAAACACCATATATTTT.

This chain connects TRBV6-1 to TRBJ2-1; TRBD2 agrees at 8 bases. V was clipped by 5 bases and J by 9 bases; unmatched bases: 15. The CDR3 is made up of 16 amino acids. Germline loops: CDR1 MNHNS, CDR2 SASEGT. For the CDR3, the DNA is TGTGCCAGCAGTAAACTTAGCGGGACCTCTGGTGGTGAGCAGTTCTTC. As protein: CASSKLSGTSGGEQFF.

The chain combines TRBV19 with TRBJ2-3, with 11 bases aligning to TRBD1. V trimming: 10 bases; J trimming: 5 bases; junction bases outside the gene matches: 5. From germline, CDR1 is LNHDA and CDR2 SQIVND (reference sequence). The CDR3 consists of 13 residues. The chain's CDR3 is CATRDRGIDTQYF. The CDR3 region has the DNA TGTGCCACTCGGGACAGGGGGATAGATACGCAGTATTTT.

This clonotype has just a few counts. CDR3 region: CASRPKPRDRGQHEQYF. CDR3 DNA: TGCGCCAGCAGACCTAAGCCACGGGACAGGGGGCAACACGAGCAGTACTTC. This chain connects TRBV10-2 to TRBJ2-7; TRBD1 aligns across 12 bases. This CDR3 has 17 residues. V dropped 6 bases and J dropped 5; count of bases not matched to a gene: 14. From germline, CDR1 is WSHSY and CDR2 SAAADI.

The CDR3 spells CASSLGGGIVEQYF. The CDR3 coding sequence is TGTGCCAGCAGCTTAGGAGGGGGGATTGTCGAGCAGTACTTC. The V call is TRBV7-2, the J call TRBJ2-7; D may correspond to TRBD1 or TRBD2 (6 bases each). V shed 1 base and J shed 6 bases, with 13 bases lying between them. This CDR3 has 14 residues. Germline CDR1 SGHTA, CDR2 FQGNSA. The full variable domain, with the rest looked up from reference TRBV7-2 and TRBJ2-7, is GAGVSQSPSNKVTEKGKDVELRCDPISGHTALYWYRQSLGQGLEFLIYFQGNSAPDKSGLPSDRFSAERTGGSVSTLTIQRTQQEDSAVYLCASSLGGGIVEQYFGPGTRLTVT.

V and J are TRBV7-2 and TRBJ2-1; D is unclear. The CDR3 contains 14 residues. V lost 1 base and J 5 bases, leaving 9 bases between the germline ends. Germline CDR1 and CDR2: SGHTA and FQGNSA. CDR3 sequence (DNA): TGTGCCAGCAGCTTAGTTTTCGGTAACAATGAGCAGTTCTTC. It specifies CASSLVFGNNEQFF.

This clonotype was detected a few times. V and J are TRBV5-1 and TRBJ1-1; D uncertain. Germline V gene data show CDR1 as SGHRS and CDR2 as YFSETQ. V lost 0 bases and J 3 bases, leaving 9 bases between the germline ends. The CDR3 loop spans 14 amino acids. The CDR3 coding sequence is TGCGCCAGCAGCTTGGGAGGGAAGGACACTGAAGCTTTCTTT. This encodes CASSLGGKDTEAFF.

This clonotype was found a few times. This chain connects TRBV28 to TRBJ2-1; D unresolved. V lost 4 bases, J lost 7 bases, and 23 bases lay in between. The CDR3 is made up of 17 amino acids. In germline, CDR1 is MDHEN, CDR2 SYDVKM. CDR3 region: CASSSGEDLVRGNEQFF. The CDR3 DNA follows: TGTGCCAGCAGTTCCGGTGAAGACTTGGTGCGCGGTAATGAGCAGTTCTTC.

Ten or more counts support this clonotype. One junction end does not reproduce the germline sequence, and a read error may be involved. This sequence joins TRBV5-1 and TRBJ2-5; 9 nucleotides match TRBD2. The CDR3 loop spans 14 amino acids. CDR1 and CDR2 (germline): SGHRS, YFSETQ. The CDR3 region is CASSLAGAQETQYF. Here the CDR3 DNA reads TGTGCCAGCAGTTTAGCGGGGGCCCAAGAGACCCAGTACTTC. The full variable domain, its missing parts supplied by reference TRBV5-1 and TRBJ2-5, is KAGVTQTPRYLIKTRGQQVTLSCSPISGHRSVSWYQQTPGQGLQFLFEYFSETQRNKGNFPGRFSGRQFSNSRSEMNVSTLELGDSALYLCASSLAGAQETQYFGPGTRLLVL.

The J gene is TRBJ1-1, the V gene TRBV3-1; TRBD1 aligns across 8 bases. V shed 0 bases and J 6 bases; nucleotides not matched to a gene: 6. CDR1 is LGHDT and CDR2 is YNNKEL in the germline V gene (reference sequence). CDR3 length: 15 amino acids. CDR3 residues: CASSQDGQGWAEAFF. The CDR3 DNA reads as TGTGCCAGCAGCCAAGACGGACAGGGATGGGCTGAAGCTTTCTTT.

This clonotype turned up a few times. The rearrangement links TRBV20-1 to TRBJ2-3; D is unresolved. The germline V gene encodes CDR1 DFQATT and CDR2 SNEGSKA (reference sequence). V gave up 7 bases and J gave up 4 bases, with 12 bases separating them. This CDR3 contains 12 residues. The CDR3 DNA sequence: TGCAGTGTCACTGGGCCCCCAGATACGCAGTATTTT. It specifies CSVTGPPDTQYF.

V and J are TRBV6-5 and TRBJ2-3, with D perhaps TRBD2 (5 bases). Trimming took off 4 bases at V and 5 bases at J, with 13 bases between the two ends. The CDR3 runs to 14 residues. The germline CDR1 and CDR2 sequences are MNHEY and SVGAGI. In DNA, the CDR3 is TGTGCCAGCAGTTTCCCGGGGAGCGGAGATACGCAGTATTTT. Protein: CASSFPGSGDTQYF.

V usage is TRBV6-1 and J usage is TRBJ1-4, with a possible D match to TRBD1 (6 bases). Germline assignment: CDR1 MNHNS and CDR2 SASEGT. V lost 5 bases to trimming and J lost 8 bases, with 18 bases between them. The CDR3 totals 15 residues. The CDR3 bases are TGTGCCAGCAGTAAGACAGGTGAAGGTGCAGAAAAACTGTTTTTT. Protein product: CASSKTGEGAEKLFF.

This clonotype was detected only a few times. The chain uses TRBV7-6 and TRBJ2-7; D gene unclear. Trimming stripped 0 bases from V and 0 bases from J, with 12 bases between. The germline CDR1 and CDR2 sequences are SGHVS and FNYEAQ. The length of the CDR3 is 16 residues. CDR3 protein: CASSLAPARDSYEQYF. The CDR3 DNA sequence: TGTGCCAGCAGCTTAGCCCCCGCTAGGGACTCCTACGAGCAGTACTTC.

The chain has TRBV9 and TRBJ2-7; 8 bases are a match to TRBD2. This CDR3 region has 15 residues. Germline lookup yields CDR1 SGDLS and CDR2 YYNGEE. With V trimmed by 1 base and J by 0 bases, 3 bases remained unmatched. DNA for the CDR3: TGTGCCAGCAGCGTATCGAGCGGGAGCTCCTACGAGCAGTACTTC. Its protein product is CASSVSSGSSYEQYF.

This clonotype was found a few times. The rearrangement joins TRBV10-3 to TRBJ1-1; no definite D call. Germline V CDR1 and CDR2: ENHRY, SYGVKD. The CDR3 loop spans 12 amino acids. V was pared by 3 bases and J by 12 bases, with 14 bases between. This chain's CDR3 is CAISELRNAPFF. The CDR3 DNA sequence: TGTGCCATCAGTGAACTTAGGAATGCGCCTTTCTTT.

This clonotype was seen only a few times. CDR3 in DNA: TGTGCCAGCAGTGTCACAGAATCCCAAGAGACCCAGTACTTC. Residues: CASSVTESQETQYF. This chain links TRBV2 with TRBJ2-5; no firm D call. This CDR3 is built from 14 residues. In germline, CDR1 is SNHLY, CDR2 FYNNEI. V dropped 4 bases and J dropped 1 base, with 10 bases sitting between them. Full variable domain (outside the CDR3, taken from reference TRBV2 and TRBJ2-5): EPEVTQTPSHQVTQMGQEVILRCVPISNHLYFYWYRQILGQKVEFLVSFYNNEISEKSEIFDDQFSVERPDGSNFTLKIRSTKLEDSAMYFCASSVTESQETQYFGPGTRLLVL.

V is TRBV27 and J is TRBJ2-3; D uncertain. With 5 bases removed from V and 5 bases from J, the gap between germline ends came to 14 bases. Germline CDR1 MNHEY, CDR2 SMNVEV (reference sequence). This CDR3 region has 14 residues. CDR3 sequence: CASSGTLVVDTQYF. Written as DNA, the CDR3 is TGTGCCAGCAGTGGCACCTTGGTGGTAGATACGCAGTATTTT.

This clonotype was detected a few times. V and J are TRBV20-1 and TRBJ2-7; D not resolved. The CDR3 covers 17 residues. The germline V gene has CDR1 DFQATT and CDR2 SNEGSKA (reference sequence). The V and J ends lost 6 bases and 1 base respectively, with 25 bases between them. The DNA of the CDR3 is TGCAGTGCGGAACGAGAGATAGATGGGAAGAATTCCTACGAGCAGTACTTC. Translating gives CSAEREIDGKNSYEQYF.

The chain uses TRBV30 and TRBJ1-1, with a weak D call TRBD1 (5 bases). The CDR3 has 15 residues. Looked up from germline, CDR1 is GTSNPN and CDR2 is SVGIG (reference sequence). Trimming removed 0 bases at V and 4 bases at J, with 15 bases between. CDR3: CAWSVRLGRGTEAFF. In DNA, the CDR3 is TGTGCCTGGAGTGTACGGTTGGGAAGGGGCACTGAAGCTTTCTTT.